One T cell receptor (beta chain) is described in this entry. Its antigen is currently not known. No base quality information exists; no much larger clone differs at one position. To be included, a participant needed at least one PBMC sample from before ART initiation plus at least two post-ART samples. Every participant with HIV received treatment in the United States of America. Before DNA extraction, cryopreserved samples of about 1-10 million PBMC were thawed and washed. At the time of the earliest PBMC sample for each participant with HIV, ages ranged from roughly 23 to 60 years. Per participant, PBMC samples came from 1-4 timepoints prior to ART initiation and 2-8 timepoints following ART initiation, for a median of 7 samples. Serial HIV viral load, CD4+ T-cell count, ART history and demographic data were obtained for every participant. Using a Qiagen kit on a QIAcube, genomic DNA was extracted from unsorted PBMC, with samples processed in batches of 12.

The data stem from a study of long-term antiretroviral therapy in people with HIV (dated 2022 in TCRdb). A note on the overall study: The earliest samples were collected roughly a decade before the 2015 WHO recommendation for immediate ART, at a time when ART was usually postponed until CD4 counts fell. No cross-contamination during QIAcube processing turned up in test extractions that ran a monoclonal T-cell line alongside 25 to 35 polyclonal samples. A total of some 210 cryopreserved PBMC samples were contributed to the cohort by 30 adults with confirmed HIV infection, with samples collected serially over a mean of roughly six years (range 1-12). Of the 30 participants with HIV, roughly 10 were female. This retrospective serial study examined whether starting ART and sustained HIV suppression were associated with changes in the composition and diversity of the TRB repertoire in peripheral blood. Here is what the overall study found, with its caveats: Owing to limited PBMC availability, only the TCR beta chain was sequenced, without alpha chain pairing. Expanded TRB clones identified before ART initiation dominated the repertoire at all time points, although this dominance fluctuated and declined in many PLHIV after ART. HIV repertoires had narrower CDR3 length ranges than controls, and the network structure suggested an antigen-experienced repertoire that shifted only slightly toward naive after ART. Samples dated from the mid-2000s to the late 2010s, and the ART regimens used may be less effective than current ones. Starting ART was linked to a significant rise in TRB diversity, yet even with long-term ART the diversity remained significantly lower than in transplant donor controls. Inferences about post-ART repertoire changes were limited because no data were available on ART adherence, viral resistance or therapy changes. Because pre-ART samples had limited cell numbers, profiling was done on unsorted PBMC rather than on sorted CD4+ and CD8+ T cells.

Sequencing of the TRB variable region was done with the immunoSEQ hsTCRB v3.0 assay at survey level resolution. TRB sequencing targeted a depth of about 40,000-55,000 T-cell genomes per sample. TRB libraries were pooled and sequenced on an Illumina MiSeq using a v3 150-cycle kit. For the original study's pipeline: Repertoire analysis was run in R within a reproducible Nextflow workflow that covered QC, data transformation and analysis. LymphoSeq2, an R package for exploring AIRR-Seq data, was used to implement the custom analyses. A handful of samples that yielded fewer than 5000 total TRB sequences were excluded, so that approximately 200 HIV repertoires were analyzed. Among the 180 to 200 HIV repertoires that were kept, roughly 58 were collected before ART initiation and more than 120 were collected after ART initiation. Repertoires were downsampled to 5000 TRB nucleotide sequences, with summary statistics averaged over 100 downsampling iterations. TRB sequences were retained for analysis only if CDR3 regions of at least seven amino acids were present. Diversity was assessed using a clonality score derived from Shannon entropy and using the Gini coefficient. Repertoire networks linked the top 5000 CDR3 amino acid sequences whenever two sequences differed by an edit distance of one. For TRB CDR3 amino acid sequences, GLIPH2 was used to predict antigen specificity groups and MHC restriction. To flag known associations with CMV, EBV, HIV or tissue antigens, CDR3 amino acid sequences were compared against VDJdb and McPAS-TCR. Pre-ART, post-ART and control groups were compared with Wilcoxon signed-rank tests and Holm-Bonferroni correction. The table was pulled from immuneACCESS by TCRdb, which kept in-frame rearrangements only. Such tables lose some clones; where checked, under half of the loss comes from unresolved V genes, and the rest has no known cause. Clone size and the V and J calls come from that table; the DNA yielded D and trimming. In all, the sample holds 6,400 or so clones, and around 73% of those were seen once. The ten biggest clones cover around 32% of the sample.

This TCR came from a man aged 35 to 55 with HIV. Sequencing was performed on unsorted PBMCs, taken 0.2 years after starting antiretroviral therapy.

The CDR3 reads as follows: CASSYKGTLSGNTIYF. The DNA sequence is TGTGCCAGCAGTTACAAGGGAACCCTCTCTGGAAACACCATATATTTT. This sequence uses TRBV6-6 and TRBJ1-3, with no confident D gene call. V is pared back by 2 bases and J by 0 bases, with 11 bases lying between the germline termini. Including the terminal cysteine and phenylalanine, the CDR3 comprises 16 residues. Only the CDR3 part of the read is kept: 48 bases, read in frame from the first base. The germline V gene (reference sequence) supplies CDR1 MNHNY and CDR2 SVGAGI.